This passage covers 27 T cell receptor beta chains from one sample sequenced in a study of T cells in Graves' hyperthyroidism and ophthalmopathy. There were TCR beta CDR3 regions amplified from RNA transcripts. With the HTBI primer set, the TCR CDR3 went through a first round of RT-PCR. TCRdb re-analysed the multiplex PCR reads in MiXCR, keeping a single row per CDR3 protein. The sample holds around 520,000 distinct CDR3 sequences, approximately 15% seen once. Sequencing input: blood. Receptor source: a young woman with Graves' hyperthyroidism.

The DNA for the CDR3 is TGCGCCAGCAGCTCCACGACAGGTACTAATGAAAAACTGTTTTTT. Its protein product is CASSSTTGTNEKLFF. The genes are TRBV5-1 and TRBJ1-4; maybe TRBD1 (6 bases). Trimming took off 3 bases at V and 2 bases at J, with 11 bases between the two ends. This CDR3 has 15 residues. Germline V gene data show CDR1 as SGHRS and CDR2 as YFSETQ. Variable domain in full (rest from reference TRBV5-1 and TRBJ1-4): KAGVTQTPRYLIKTRGQQVTLSCSPISGHRSVSWYQQTPGQGLQFLFEYFSETQRNKGNFPGRFSGRQFSNSRSEMNVSTLELGDSALYLCASSSTTGTNEKLFFGSGTQLSVL.

CDR3: CASSLELAGPNEQFF. Here the CDR3 DNA reads TGTGCCAGCAGCTTAGAGCTAGCGGGACCCAATGAGCAGTTCTTC. This chain connects TRBV7-2 to TRBJ2-1; 9 positions match TRBD2. The length of the CDR3 is 15 residues. V was clipped by 1 base and J by 6 bases; unmatched bases: 4. Germline V gene data show CDR1 as SGHTA and CDR2 as FQGNSA.

This clonotype was observed a few times. The chain has TRBV15 and TRBJ1-5; possible D gene TRBD1, 6 bases. The CDR3 is made up of 15 amino acids. In germline, CDR1 is LNHNV, CDR2 YYDKDF (reference sequence). V shed 0 bases and J shed 8 bases, with 14 bases lying between them. This chain's CDR3 is CATSRDPTGREPQHF. The DNA for the CDR3 is TGTGCCACCAGCAGAGATCCGACAGGTAGGGAGCCCCAGCATTTT.

The table lists this clonotype with a few counts. This chain connects TRBV10-2 to TRBJ1-2; 7 positions match TRBD1. CDR1 is WSHSY, CDR2 SAAADI, per germline. V was pared by 0 bases and J by 3 bases, with 1 base of the junction left unmatched. There are 14 residues in the CDR3. The chain's CDR3 is CASSESTGYYGYTF. CDR3 in DNA: TGCGCCAGCAGTGAGTCGACAGGGTACTATGGCTACACCTTC.

This clonotype was observed a handful of times. This chain links TRBV19 with TRBJ2-1, with D tentatively TRBD2 (6 bases). The germline V gene has CDR1 LNHDA and CDR2 SQIVND (reference sequence). The CDR3 covers 16 residues. V lost 5 bases to trimming and J lost 5 bases, with 19 bases between them. CDR3 in DNA: TGTGCCAGTAGTTCTTCTAGCGAGATTCCCCACAATGAGCAGTTCTTC. Translation gives CASSSSSEIPHNEQFF.

This clonotype was recorded many times. This chain joins TRBV2 and TRBJ2-1; unclear D gene. Germline CDR1 SNHLY, CDR2 FYNNEI. The germline V and J ends were trimmed by 3 bases and 2 bases, with 8 bases remaining between them. CDR3 length: 14 residues. CDR3 protein: CASSDRYPYNEQFF. For the CDR3, the DNA is TGTGCCAGCAGTGACAGATATCCCTACAATGAGCAGTTCTTC. Full variable domain (missing parts from reference TRBV2 and TRBJ2-1): EPEVTQTPSHQVTQMGQEVILRCVPISNHLYFYWYRQILGQKVEFLVSFYNNEISEKSEIFDDQFSVERPDGSNFTLKIRSTKLEDSAMYFCASSDRYPYNEQFFGPGTRLTVL.

To note about this clonotype: A much larger clone lies one base from this, so it may be a read error. The CDR3 end shows no conserved phenylalanine or tryptophan, and so a read error is likely. This chain uses TRBV24-1 with TRBJ1-5, with a possible D match to TRBD1 (5 bases). V lost 5 bases, J lost 4 bases, and 14 bases lay in between. Germline loops: CDR1 KGHDR, CDR2 SFDVKD. The CDR3 is 15 amino acids. This chain's CDR3 is CATSVGGARNQPQHL. The CDR3 DNA reads as TGTGCCACCAGTGTAGGAGGGGCGAGGAATCAGCCCCAGCATCTT.

This clonotype was seen at least ten times. The chain combines TRBV11-2 with TRBJ2-1; D is perhaps TRBD2 (5 bases). V lost 6 bases to trimming and J lost 8 bases, with 17 bases between them. Germline V CDR1 and CDR2: SGHAT, FQNNGV. This CDR3 contains 14 residues. The CDR3 here is CASRLLVISDEQFF. For the CDR3, the DNA is TGTGCCAGCAGACTACTAGTAATTTCCGATGAGCAGTTCTTC.

This clonotype was observed a few times. The gene calls are TRBV6-1 and TRBJ1-1; the D is unclear. In germline, CDR1 is MNHNS, CDR2 SASEGT. The CDR3 extends over 11 amino acids. The V end was cut by 6 bases, the J end by 11 bases, with 13 bases between. CDR3 in amino acids: CASSQPPWAFF. The DNA of the CDR3 is TGTGCCAGCAGCCAACCCCCCTGGGCTTTCTTT.

This clonotype was seen a few times. The chain has TRBV6-1 and TRBJ2-3, with 8 nucleotides matching TRBD2. The CDR3 sequence is 16 residues long. Germline V gene sequence: CDR1 MNHNS, CDR2 SASEGT. J was trimmed by 1 base and V by 11 bases; bases with no gene match: 14. The CDR3 DNA is TGTGCCGGCTCGGGAAGCGGGAGAGATGGCACAGATACGCAGTATTTT. Translation gives CAGSGSGRDGTDTQYF.

The V gene is TRBV9, the J gene TRBJ1-4, with a possible D match to TRBD1 (5 bases). The CDR3 length is 13 residues. Trimming left V 0 bases short and J 12 bases short, with 12 bases between. Germline-derived CDR1 and CDR2 are SGDLS and YYNGEE. The CDR3 nucleotides are TGTGCCAGCAGCGTAGGGGGGGGTGATGAACTGTTTTTT. Its translation is CASSVGGGDELFF.

This clonotype came up many times. The chain uses TRBV11-2 and TRBJ1-1; possible D gene TRBD1, 5 bases. Germline-derived CDR1 and CDR2 are SGHAT and FQNNGV. The CDR3 totals 13 residues. V gave up 4 bases and J gave up 7 bases, with 13 bases separating them. The CDR3 sequence: CASSSQGRSEAFF. In DNA, the CDR3 is TGTGCCAGCAGCTCTCAGGGTAGGAGTGAAGCTTTCTTT. Supplemented by reference TRBV11-2 and TRBJ1-1, the full variable domain reads EAGVAQSPRYKIIEKRQSVAFWCNPISGHATLYWYQQILGQGPKLLIQFQNNGVVDDSQLPKDRFSAERLKGVDSTLKIQPAKLEDSAVYLCASSSQGRSEAFFGQGTRLTVV.

This clonotype was counted ten times or more. The J gene is TRBJ2-7, the V gene TRBV12-3 or TRBV12-4, with 11 bases lining up with TRBD2. This CDR3 contains 14 residues. With V trimmed by 5 bases and J by 4 bases, 4 bases remained unmatched. The chain's CDR3 is CASSDGTSGYEQYF. The CDR3, as DNA: TGTGCCAGCAGTGACGGGACTAGCGGTTACGAGCAGTACTTC.

Points on this clonotype: With a much larger clone just one base away, this may be a read error. The rearrangement uses TRBV29-1 and TRBJ2-1; D is possibly TRBD2 (5 bases). CDR3 length: 13 amino acids. The germline CDR1 and CDR2 sequences are SQVTM and ANQGSEA. CDR3 sequence: CRVREPTYNEQFF. DNA of the CDR3: TGCAGAGTCCGGGAACCCACCTACAATGAGCAGTTCTTC.

This clonotype has ten or more counts. CDR3 DNA sequence: TGCAGTGCTGACGGGAGAGTCGGCGGGGAGCTGTTTTTT. Translation gives CSADGRVGGELFF. The V gene is TRBV20-1, the J gene TRBJ2-2, with D possibly being TRBD2 (6 bases). CDR3 length: 13 residues. V was trimmed by 5 bases and J by 7 bases, leaving 14 bases between them. Per germline, CDR1 DFQATT and CDR2 SNEGSKA (reference sequence).

This clonotype was counted many times. The V and J genes are TRBV7-3 and TRBJ1-2; no clear D gene. The germline V gene encodes CDR1 SGHTA and CDR2 FQGTGA. This CDR3 spans 15 amino acids. V shed 5 bases and J shed 5 bases, with 18 bases lying between them. In nucleotides, the CDR3 is TGTGCCAGCAGCGCAAACGGCGGAACTTCTTATGGCTACACCTTC. It yields the protein CASSANGGTSYGYTF.

This clonotype appeared many times. The V gene is TRBV11-2, the J gene TRBJ2-5; TRBD1 aligns across 7 bases. There are 16 residues in the CDR3. V shed 3 bases and J 5 bases; nucleotides not matched to a gene: 12. Germline CDR1 and CDR2: SGHAT and FQNNGV. CDR3 sequence reads: CASSFRGPTGSETQYF. The DNA of the CDR3 is TGTGCCAGCAGCTTCCGTGGACCGACAGGGTCGGAGACCCAGTACTTC.

This clonotype was seen only a few times. The chain links TRBV9 to TRBJ2-1; 7 positions match TRBD2. This CDR3 is 17 amino acids long. V was clipped by 0 bases and J by 2 bases; unmatched bases: 8. Germline loops: CDR1 SGDLS, CDR2 YYNGEE. The CDR3 coding sequence is TGTGCCAGCAGCGTAGCAACTACGGGAGGAACCTACAATGAGCAGTTCTTC. It codes for CASSVATTGGTYNEQFF.

This clonotype appeared many times. The chain is built from TRBV13 and TRBJ1-2, with 9 bases identical to TRBD1. The CDR3 is made up of 14 amino acids. Trimming at V came to 3 bases and at J to 4 bases, leaving 3 bases not matched to a gene. The germline V gene encodes CDR1 PRHDT and CDR2 FYEKMQ (reference sequence). CDR3 coding DNA: TGTGCCAGCAGCTTCGGACAGGGGCGCTATGGCTACACCTTC. As protein: CASSFGQGRYGYTF. The variable domain in full, completed from reference TRBV13 and TRBJ1-2, reads AAGVIQSPRHLIKEKRETATLKCYPIPRHDTVYWYQQGPGQDPQFLISFYEKMQSDKGSIPDRFSAQQFSDYHSELNMSSLELGDSALYFCASSFGQGRYGYTFGSGTRLTVV.

This clonotype was recorded many times. The chain combines TRBV19 with TRBJ2-7, with 9 bases fitting TRBD1. CDR1 and CDR2 from the germline V gene are LNHDA and SQIVND (reference sequence). V gave up 2 bases and J gave up 3 bases; unmatched junction bases: 8. This CDR3 has 16 amino acids. CDR3: CASSIFGTGLNYEQYF. For the CDR3, the DNA is TGTGCCAGTAGTATATTTGGGACAGGGCTTAACTACGAGCAGTACTTC.

The table lists this clonotype with many counts. The rearrangement uses TRBV30 and TRBJ1-4; 7 bases map to TRBD1. V trimming: 4 bases; J trimming: 11 bases; junction bases outside the gene matches: 13. Per the germline V gene, CDR1 is GTSNPN and CDR2 is SVGIG (reference sequence). This CDR3 has 14 residues. For the CDR3, the DNA is TGTGCCTGGACCACTACAGGGACAGTTGGGAAACTGTTTTTT. Protein sequence: CAWTTTGTVGKLFF. The variable domain in full, completed from reference TRBV30 and TRBJ1-4, reads SQTIHQWPATLVQPVGSPLSLECTVEGTSNPNLYWYRQAAGRGLQLLFYSVGIGQISSEVPQNLSASRPQDRQFILSSKKLLLSDSGFYLCAWTTTGTVGKLFFGSGTQLSVL.

This clonotype was observed many times. V is TRBV12-5 and J is TRBJ2-2; TRBD2 matches 9 bases. V dropped 6 bases and J dropped 3; count of bases not matched to a gene: 5. The CDR3 loop spans 15 amino acids. Germline V CDR1 and CDR2: LGHNT, FRNRAP. The CDR3 DNA reads as TGTGCTAGTGGACCTAGACTAGCGGACACCGGGGAGCTGTTTTTT. This codes for CASGPRLADTGELFF.

Turning to this clonotype: Possible read error: a much larger clone is one base away. The J gene is TRBJ1-5, the V gene TRBV30, with 7 nucleotides matching TRBD1. J was trimmed by 3 bases and V by 8 bases; bases with no gene match: 10. Germline V gives CDR1 GTSNPN, CDR2 SVGIG (reference sequence). This CDR3 contains 14 residues. The CDR3 DNA reads as TGTGCCCGGAAACGTGACAGGGACAATCAGCCCCAGCATTTT. It is translated as CARKRDRDNQPQHF.

This clonotype was seen more than once but under ten times. With a much larger clone just one base away, this may be a read error. V is TRBV27 and J is TRBJ1-1; a possible D gene is TRBD1 (6 bases). CDR1 is MNHEY, CDR2 SMNVEV, per germline (reference sequence). The CDR3 sequence is 13 residues long. DNA of the CDR3: TGTACCATCTCGGAGGGGGTGAACACTGAAGCTTTCTTT. Translation: CTISEGVNTEAFF.

This clonotype was detected many times. The chain employs TRBV18 and TRBJ1-6; TRBD1 is a possible D gene (6 bases). The CDR3 has 15 amino acids. Trimming left V 2 bases short and J 9 bases short, with 14 bases between. Germline-derived CDR1 and CDR2 are KGHSH and LQKENI. DNA for the CDR3: TGTGCCAGCTCACCATGGAGGACAGAGAGTTCACCCCTCCACTTT. Encoded protein: CASSPWRTESSPLHF.

This clonotype has at least ten counts. This chain joins TRBV3-1 and TRBJ1-2, with 10 bases that match TRBD1. CDR3 length: 16 residues. The germline gives CDR1 LGHDT, CDR2 YNNKEL (reference sequence). The J segment lost 7 bases and the V segment lost 1 base, leaving 9 bases of the junction unmatched. CDR3 protein: CASSQADRGGFRGYTF. The CDR3 DNA sequence: TGTGCCAGCAGCCAAGCGGACAGGGGGGGTTTCCGTGGCTACACCTTC. The variable domain in full, completed from reference TRBV3-1 and TRBJ1-2, reads DTAVSQTPKYLVTQMGNDKSIKCEQNLGHDTMYWYKQDSKKFLKIMFSYNNKELIINETVPNRFSPKSPDKAHLNLHINSLELGDSAVYFCASSQADRGGFRGYTFGSGTRLTVV.

This clonotype was recorded at least ten times. The chain employs TRBV6-1 and TRBJ2-7; D is ambiguous. The CDR3 spans 13 residues. Germline assignment: CDR1 MNHNS and CDR2 SASEGT. V was clipped by 7 bases and J by 2 bases, with 12 bases between them. The CDR3 DNA reads as TGTGCCAGCAACCTGAAACCCACCTACGAGCAGTACGTC. Its protein product is CASNLKPTYEQYV.